Listed below are T cell receptor beta chains from one sample, sequenced in a study of blood T cell repertoires in COVID-19. Profiling relied on immunoSEQ multiplex PCR, and the TCRdb table lists in-frame clones only, not all of them. The repertoire includes roughly 100,000 clones, around nine tenths of them detected once, and about 6.3% sits in the top ten. Sequences were obtained from peripheral blood. The source is a human donor in a cohort sampled during active COVID-19. CDR3s leave out the opening cysteine and the closing phenylalanine or tryptophan. Rows may omit the clone size; those that give it use once, few, many or a size class.

J gene,V gene,clone size,CDR3 protein
TRBJ2-1,TRBV9,NA,ASSSDRGTYNEQF
TRBJ2-7,TRBV28,NA,ASSSPSSGSNDEQY
TRBJ1-6,TRBV7-9,NA,ASSSYRGTDYSPLH
TRBJ1-1,TRBV30,NA,AWSDNLMNTEAF
TRBJ2-3,TRBV9,NA,ASSVQISTDTQY
TRBJ1-2,TRBV10-1,NA,HVPGQPYGYT
TRBJ2-3,TRBV2,NA,ASSLAGGPYTQY
TRBJ2-7,TRBV4-1,NA,ASSPGTGSYEQY
TRBJ1-5,TRBV9,once,ASSVAGNQPQH
TRBJ1-6,TRBV9,NA,ASSVTNSPLH
TRBJ1-2,TRBV6-6,NA,ASIPPPGQGFGGYT
TRBJ2-5,TRBV4-2,NA,ASSQDWSGGAGETQY